The next 17 T cell receptor beta chains were all read from a single sample in a study of cytomegalovirus exposure and HLA in healthy donors. 60 Vbeta and 13 Jbeta primers were used in PCR. TCRdb keeps only in-frame clones here, not all; method: immunoSEQ multiplex PCR. The sample shows 150,000 or so clones, 80% of them seen only once. The sample was PBMCs. The receptors were sampled from a middle-aged man in good health and CMV-seronegative.

The genes are TRBV4-1 and TRBJ2-3; 7 bases fit TRBD1. Germline CDR1 MGHRA, CDR2 YSYEKL. The ends lost 4 bases at V and 6 bases at J; junction bases unmatched: 7. CDR3 length equals 14 residues. This CDR3 is CASSRDRAWDTQYF. The CDR3 nucleotides are TGCGCCAGCAGCCGAGACAGGGCTTGGGATACGCAGTATTTT.

The genes are TRBV19 and TRBJ1-2, with D maybe TRBD1 (5 bases). CDR1 and CDR2 (germline): LNHDA, SQIVND (reference sequence). The CDR3 is 16 residues long. Trimming left V 4 bases short and J 3 bases short, with 18 bases between. The CDR3 sequence is CASSSNGATGDYGYTF. The CDR3 DNA follows: TGTGCCAGTAGTAGTAATGGGGCGACGGGAGACTATGGCTACACCTTC.

This chain joins TRBV6-1 and TRBJ2-7; the D gene is possibly TRBD2 (5 bases). V was shortened by 2 bases and J by 3 bases, with 11 bases between the two germline ends. The germline gives CDR1 MNHNS, CDR2 SASEGT. The CDR3 extends over 14 amino acids. DNA of the CDR3: TGTGCCAGCAGTGAACCCCACGCGGGCTACGAGCAGTACTTC. It translates to CASSEPHAGYEQYF.

Judged by abundance, this clone is medium-sized. The J gene is TRBJ1-1, the V gene TRBV5-6; D gene uncertain. This CDR3 is built from 15 residues. The germline V gene encodes CDR1 SGHDT and CDR2 YYEEEE. Trimming left V 2 bases short and J 1 base short, with 12 bases between. The CDR3 protein is CASSFSPAGNTEAFF. In DNA form, the CDR3 reads TGTGCCAGCAGCTTTTCACCGGCGGGGAACACTGAAGCTTTCTTT. Full variable domain (outside the CDR3, taken from reference TRBV5-6 and TRBJ1-1): DAGVTQSPTHLIKTRGQQVTLRCSPKSGHDTVSWYQQALGQGPQFIFQYYEEEERQRGNFPDRFSGHQFPNYSSELNVNALLLGDSALYLCASSFSPAGNTEAFFGQGTRLTVV.

The chain combines TRBV15 with TRBJ1-4, with 10 bases matching TRBD1. Germline CDR1 is LNHNV and CDR2 is YYDKDF (reference sequence). The CDR3 is made up of 15 amino acids. V dropped 9 bases and J dropped 5; count of bases not matched to a gene: 9. The CDR3 reads CATHATGGANEKLFF. CDR3 in DNA: TGTGCCACTCACGCGACAGGGGGCGCGAATGAAAAACTGTTTTTT. Full variable domain (rest looked up from reference TRBV15 and TRBJ1-4): DAMVIQNPRYQVTQFGKPVTLSCSQTLNHNVMYWYQQKSSQAPKLLFHYYDKDFNNEADTPDNFQSRRPNTSFCFLDIRSPGLGDTAMYLCATHATGGANEKLFFGSGTQLSVL.

This clone was detected only a few times. This CDR3 reads CASTLSRRTGELFF. The CDR3 DNA reads TGTGCCAGCACTCTATCTAGAAGAACCGGGGAGCTGTTTTTT. The rearrangement uses TRBV27 and TRBJ2-2, with D unresolved. This CDR3 has 14 amino acids. Trimming removed 7 bases at V and 5 bases at J, with 14 bases between. Germline loops: CDR1 MNHEY, CDR2 SMNVEV (reference sequence).

CDR3 in amino acids: CASSLSGLGTYEQYF. CDR3 coding DNA: TGTGCCAGCAGTTTATCGGGACTCGGGACCTACGAGCAGTACTTC. This chain uses TRBV28 with TRBJ2-7; a weak D match, TRBD2 (6 bases). V shed 1 base and J shed 2 bases, with 12 bases lying between them. Germline CDR1 and CDR2: MDHEN and SYDVKM. The CDR3 contains 15 residues.

The CDR3 nucleotides are TGCGCCAGCACCTCCCTCGAAGAGACCCAGTACTTC. Amino acids: CASTSLEETQYF. The chain recombines TRBV5-1 with TRBJ2-5; D call uncertain. V was shortened by 6 bases and J by 3 bases, with 9 bases between the two germline ends. Germline CDR1 reads SGHRS; CDR2 reads YFSETQ. There are 12 residues in the CDR3.

This clone was counted a single time. The V call is TRBV5-1, the J call TRBJ2-7; TRBD2 is a possible D gene (6 bases). The CDR3 has 13 residues. V was shortened by 0 bases and J by 3 bases, with 7 bases between the two germline ends. CDR1 is SGHRS and CDR2 is YFSETQ in the germline V gene. The CDR3 sequence is CASSLVEGYEQYF. CDR3 DNA: TGCGCCAGCAGCTTGGTGGAGGGCTACGAGCAGTACTTC.

The V gene is TRBV30, the J gene TRBJ1-1, with 9 bases aligning to TRBD1. Germline trimming cut 3 bases from V and 3 bases from J; bases unmatched to any gene: 5. This CDR3 is 14 amino acids long. Germline V gene data show CDR1 as GTSNPN and CDR2 as SVGIG (reference sequence). CDR3 in amino acids: CAWSPGQGDTEAFF. In nucleotides, the CDR3 is TGTGCCTGGAGCCCGGGACAGGGCGACACTGAAGCTTTCTTT.

This CDR3 is CASRFSGTGYTEAFF. CDR3 DNA: TGTGCCAGCAGGTTCTCCGGGACAGGATACACTGAAGCTTTCTTT. The chain couples TRBV28 to TRBJ1-1, with 8 bases fitting TRBD1. Per germline, CDR1 MDHEN and CDR2 SYDVKM. This CDR3 comprises 15 residues. Losses at the gene ends were 6 bases for V and 3 bases for J; bases not matched to a gene: 9. The variable domain in full, completed from reference TRBV28 and TRBJ1-1, reads DVKVTQSSRYLVKRTGEKVFLECVQDMDHENMFWYRQDPGLGLRLIYFSYDVKMKEKGDIPEGYSVSREKKERFSLILESASTNQTSMYLCASRFSGTGYTEAFFGQGTRLTVV.

This clone showed up just once. V gene TRBV9 combines with J gene TRBJ1-1; unclear D gene. The CDR3 is 14 residues long. Germline V CDR1 and CDR2: SGDLS, YYNGEE. Trimming shortened V by 0 bases and J by 1 base, and 7 bases separated the two germline ends. In nucleotides, the CDR3 is TGTGCCAGCAGCGTAGGACAACCGAACACTGAAGCTTTCTTT. It translates to CASSVGQPNTEAFF.

V and J are TRBV7-6 and TRBJ2-5; possible D gene TRBD1, 5 bases. Germline CDR1 is SGHVS and CDR2 is FNYEAQ. The ends were cut back, 4 bases at V and 4 bases at J, with 10 bases in the middle. CDR3 size: 13 residues. This CDR3 reads CASSSSRGETQYF. CDR3 nucleotides: TGTGCCAGCAGCTCCTCTAGGGGAGAGACCCAGTACTTC.

This clone was observed a few times. The chain is built from TRBV6-5 and TRBJ2-1; D perhaps matches TRBD2 (5 bases). Trimming pared 6 bases from V and 4 bases from J, leaving 16 bases between. Germline V lookup: CDR1 MNHEY, CDR2 SVGAGI. The CDR3 has 15 amino acids. In nucleotides, the CDR3 is TGTGCCAGCAGCCGAGTTGGAGGTTCGTACAATGAGCAGTTCTTC. This sequence encodes CASSRVGGSYNEQFF.

The V and J genes are TRBV9 and TRBJ1-2; 7 bases match TRBD1. Germline trimming cut 3 bases from V and 1 base from J; bases unmatched to any gene: 6. Germline CDR1 is SGDLS and CDR2 is YYNGEE. The CDR3 runs to 15 residues. The CDR3 loop is CASSAGQNFNYGYTF. CDR3 DNA: TGTGCCAGCAGCGCGGGACAGAACTTTAACTATGGCTACACCTTC.

V gene TRBV5-3 combines with J gene TRBJ1-1; 10 positions match TRBD1. TRBV5-3 is placed among ORFs of uncertain function. The CDR3 is made up of 15 amino acids. Trimming took 4 bases from V and 1 from J; bases not matched to a gene: 4. The DNA for the CDR3 is TGTGCCAGAAGCCCCCGGGACAGGGGGAACACTGAAGCTTTCTTT. It translates to CARSPRDRGNTEAFF.

This clone came up a few times. The V call is TRBV23-1, the J call TRBJ2-7; TRBD1 is a possible D gene (6 bases). TRBV23-1 is filed as an ORF, its function uncertain. This CDR3 spans 15 amino acids. With 8 bases removed from V and 1 base from J, the gap between germline ends came to 18 bases. The CDR3 DNA is TGCGCCAGCCACGGAGGTCGGGACATTTCCTACGAGCAGTACTTC. This encodes CASHGGRDISYEQYF.